This T cell receptor (beta chain) was identified in a study of regulatory T cells in long-lasting Graves disease. According to the study, TCR beta libraries were built with iRepertoire HTBI primers and CDR3-region Arm-PCR. MiXCR, run by TCRdb on the multiplex PCR reads, gives a single entry per CDR3 protein. This sample has 300,000 to 500,000 distinct CDR3 sequences, with roughly 20% found just once. This clonotype was recorded at least ten times. Trimming took 4 bases from V and 0 from J, leaving 10 bases between them. CDR1 is SEHNR, CDR2 FQNEAQ, per germline (reference sequence). This CDR3 is built from 14 residues. Documented time point: persistent/refractory GD, antithyroid drugs over 5 years with positive TRAb. With RNA extracted from PBMCs as input, the TCR library was made.

The clonotype comes from a female donor with Graves disease. The genes are TRBV7-9 and TRBJ2-7, with D possibly TRBD1 on 5 matching bases. Sequenced material: peripheral blood mononuclear cells (PBMCs), taken when the disease was refractory, from a patient treated with antithyroid drugs. In DNA form, the CDR3 reads TGTGCCAGCAGCTCCAGGGCCAGCTCCTACGAGCAGTACTTC. Amino acids: CASSSRASSYEQYF.